The text below deals with one T cell receptor beta chain. The data are from a study of monozygotic twins with inflammatory bowel disease. An amount of 3500 ng of total RNA was used for each TCR library. For each CDR3 protein, TCRdb gives one entry from its re-call of the 5' RACE reads, without DNA. This repertoire includes about 380,000 distinct CDR3 sequences. The CDR3 is made up of 16 amino acids. Germline V gene data show CDR1 as SEHNR and CDR2 as FQNEAQ (reference sequence). The TCR was taken from a human donor with ulcerative colitis or Crohn's disease, or a healthy co-twin of an affected twin (not recorded which). The sample was blood. J is TRBJ2-7 and V is TRBV7-9; the TRBD1 assignment by TCRdb is unverifiable without DNA. CDR3 region: CASSQLRGQGGHEQYF.